These T cell receptor beta chains were read from a single sample in a study of blood T cell repertoires in COVID-19. Only in-frame clones appear in the TCRdb table, and some are missing; sequencing was by immunoSEQ multiplex PCR. The sample contains just over 250,000 clones, about 89% of which appear only once. Sequencing input: peripheral blood. These receptors were collected from a man aged 40-50 years who had recovered from COVID-19. The CDR3 runs from the conserved cysteine through the conserved F or W. The D gene is left open where the match is weak. Clone size is not always given. Where it is, it says once, few, many or a class for expanded clones.

TRBJ2-7	TRBV2	-	TRBD1	TGTGCCAGCACTACGGACAGGGGAAAGCAGTACTTC	CASTTDRGKQYF
TRBJ1-2	TRBV18	-	TRBD1	TGTGCCAGCTCTACAGGGGCCTATGGCTACACCTTC	CASSTGAYGYTF
TRBJ2-2	TRBV10-2	-	TRBD1	TGCGCCAGCAGAATACAGGGGACCGGGGAGCTGTTTTTT	CASRIQGTGELFF
TRBJ2-3	TRBV19	-	TRBD1	TGTGCCAGTAAAGGCGGACAGGGGTTCACAAATACGCAGTATTTT	CASKGGQGFTNTQYF
TRBJ2-1	TRBV30	-	TRBD2	TGTGCCTGGAGTGTACGCGGGAGGGCCTCCTACAATGAGCAGTTCTTC	CAWSVRGRASYNEQFF
TRBJ2-7	TRBV7-7	-	-	TGTGCCAGCAGCTTAGCGATCGGGGCCTACGAGCAGTACTTC	CASSLAIGAYEQYF
TRBJ1-6	TRBV7-8	-	TRBD1	TGTGCCAGCAGCAATACTAGACAGGGTTCACCCCTCCACTTT	CASSNTRQGSPLHF
TRBJ1-2	TRBV5-1	-	-	TGCGCCAGCAGCTTGCACAGGGACCCTAACTATGGCTACACCTTC	CASSLHRDPNYGYTF
TRBJ1-2	TRBV5-5	-	-	TGTGCCAGCAGCATAGCCCGGGGGGGGCTTGGCTACACCTTC	CASSIARGGLGYTF
TRBJ2-1	TRBV20-1	-	TRBD2	TGCAGTGCTTCATTAGCGGGTGAGCAGTTCTTC	CSASLAGEQFF
TRBJ2-2	TRBV5-8	-	-	TGTGCCAGCAGCTTGGGCAGGGCATTAGGTACCGGGGAGCTGTTTTTT	CASSLGRALGTGELFF
TRBJ2-3	TRBV7-9	-	TRBD2	TGTGCCAGCAGCTTATTGACTAGCGGCTCCACAGATACGCAGTATTTT	CASSLLTSGSTDTQYF
TRBJ1-1	TRBV5-4	-	-	TGTGCCACTTCTCCACGAGGGGGAAGGGACACTGAAGCTTTCTTT	CATSPRGGRDTEAFF
TRBJ1-2	TRBV5-1	-	-	TGCGCCAGCAGCTTGGGATCGGGGATTATGAACTATGGCTACACCTTC	CASSLGSGIMNYGYTF
TRBJ2-1	TRBV7-3	-	TRBD2	TGTGCCAGCAGCTTGGGAGGGAGGGACAATGAGCAGTTCTTC	CASSLGGRDNEQFF
TRBJ2-1	TRBV28	-	-	TGTGCCAGCACTTACTCCGGGGGGCACAATGAGCAGTTCTTC	CASTYSGGHNEQFF
TRBJ1-1	TRBV27	-	-	TGTGCCAGCAGTTTAGGTGTTGGACAGCCGAACACTGAAGCTTTCTTT	CASSLGVGQPNTEAFF
TRBJ2-7	TRBV20-1	-	-	TGCAGTGCTAGACAGGTTGGCGAGCAGTACTTC	CSARQVGEQYF
TRBJ1-5	TRBV4-3	-	-	TGCGCCAGCAGCCAAGATCAGTCCCAGCCCCAGCATTTT	CASSQDQSQPQHF
TRBJ1-1	TRBV11-2	-	TRBD1	TGTGCCAGCAGCCCAGGGGGCACTGAAGCTTTCTTT	CASSPGGTEAFF
TRBJ2-3	TRBV5-1	-	TRBD2	TGCGCCAGCAGCTTGGATAGCGGGAGGCCCGGAAGGACAGATACGCAGTATTTT	CASSLDSGRPGRTDTQYF
TRBJ2-3	TRBV6-2/TRBV6-3	-	TRBD2	TGTGCCAGCAGTTACTTCCTAGCGGGGGGCCAAGATACGCAGTATTTT	CASSYFLAGGQDTQYF
TRBJ2-3	TRBV9	once	-	TGTGCCAGCAGCGTAGCTACCCAGCGGGCCGGAGATACGCAGTATTTT	CASSVATQRAGDTQYF
TRBJ2-2	TRBV7-9	-	-	TGTGCCAGCAGCTTTCCGAAACGGGGTACCGGGGAGCTGTTTTTT	CASSFPKRGTGELFF
TRBJ2-1	TRBV6-2/TRBV6-3	few	-	TGTGCCAGCAGTTACTCGTCAGGGAATGAGCAGTTCTTC	CASSYSSGNEQFF
TRBJ2-5	TRBV18	-	-	TGTGCCAGCTCACCTAAAGAGACCCAGTACTTC	CASSPKETQYF
TRBJ1-1	TRBV10-3	few	-	TGTGCCACCATCCAGGGGACTGAAGCTTTCTTT	CATIQGTEAFF
TRBJ2-1	TRBV9	few	-	TGTGCCAGCAGCGCGTCCCCTGCGGGCGCGTTCCATGAGCAGTTCTTC	CASSASPAGAFHEQFF
TRBJ2-1	TRBV10-1	-	TRBD2	TGCGCCAGCAGCCAGCGGGGGGCCTACAATGAGCAGTTCTTC	CASSQRGAYNEQFF
TRBJ2-3	TRBV3-1/TRBV3-2	-	-	TGTGCCAGCAGCGAACGGGACACCAGGGTTCAGTATTTT	CASSERDTRVQYF
TRBJ2-5	TRBV7-9	-	TRBD1	TGTGCCAGCAGCTCCCGGGACAGCCTCCCTCAAGAGACCCAGTACTTC	CASSSRDSLPQETQYF
TRBJ1-4	TRBV18	-	-	TGTGCCAGCTCACCACCTGACTCAAGAAAACTGTTTTTT	CASSPPDSRKLFF
TRBJ2-5	TRBV7-2	-	TRBD2	TGTGCCAGCAGCTTAGCGGGGGGGATGGCCCAGTACTTC	CASSLAGGMAQYF
TRBJ1-1	TRBV30	-	-	TGTGCCTGGAGTGTCAGGGGCGACACTGAAGCTTTCTTT	CAWSVRGDTEAFF
TRBJ2-2	TRBV10-3	-	-	TGTGCCATCAGCGGGACTCTTTTAAAGGCCGGGGAGCTGTTTTTT	CAISGTLLKAGELFF
TRBJ2-7	TRBV3-1/TRBV3-2	-	-	TGTGCCAGCAGGGGCTCAAGGGAGCAGTACTTC	CASRGSREQYF
TRBJ1-1	TRBV4-2	-	TRBD1	TGTGCCAGCAGCCAGGGACAGGGGGCGAACACTGAAGCTTTCTTT	CASSQGQGANTEAFF
TRBJ2-3	TRBV27	-	TRBD1	TGTGCCAGCAGTGGGACAGGTTACACAGATACGCAGTATTTT	CASSGTGYTDTQYF
TRBJ1-5	TRBV3-1/TRBV3-2	-	-	TGTGCCAGCAGCCAAGATCCTGGAGGGCAGCCCCAGCATTTT	CASSQDPGGQPQHF
TRBJ1-1	TRBV30	few	TRBD1	TGTGCCTGGAAGGGGACAGGGGGCTTTACTGACACTGAAGCTTTCTTT	CAWKGTGGFTDTEAFF
TRBJ2-3	TRBV19	-	TRBD2	TGTGCCAGTAACTCCCCCGGACTAGCGGGGGGCCCCTCCCCCCCAGATACGCAGTATTTT	CASNSPGLAGGPSPPDTQYF
TRBJ2-1	TRBV7-2	once	-	TGTGCCAGCAGCCCCGGTCCTCTGCCCGTCTACAATGAGCAGTTCTTC	CASSPGPLPVYNEQFF
TRBJ1-1	TRBV6-5	-	-	TGTGCCAGCAGTAACGACGGGGGTAGGGCTGAAGCTTTCTTT	CASSNDGGRAEAFF
TRBJ1-4	TRBV18	-	-	TGTGCCAGCTCACCAGAGCAGGGGCGGTTAGGTGAAAAACTGTTTTTT	CASSPEQGRLGEKLFF
TRBJ2-2	TRBV18	once	TRBD2	TGTGCCAGCTCACCAGAACTAGCGGGAGCAGCCGGGGAGCTGTTTTTT	CASSPELAGAAGELFF
TRBJ2-7	TRBV27	-	TRBD2	TGTGCCAGCAGTTACGGGAGGGACCGAGCCTACGAGCAGTACTTC	CASSYGRDRAYEQYF
TRBJ1-3	TRBV7-2	-	-	TGTGCCAGCAGCAAACTTGCCAACTCTGGAAACACCATATATTTT	CASSKLANSGNTIYF
TRBJ2-1	TRBV20-1	-	-	TGCAGTGCTAGAGGGCAGTTTGAGCAGTTCTTC	CSARGQFEQFF
TRBJ1-1	TRBV30	-	-	TGTGCCTGGAGGGGCCTCGAAGCTTTCTTT	CAWRGLEAFF
TRBJ1-2	TRBV29-1	-	TRBD1	TGCAGCGTTGTTAAGACAGGGGAATACACCTTC	CSVVKTGEYTF
TRBJ2-7	TRBV5-6	-	TRBD1	TGTGCCAGCAGCCCTCTGACAGGGTTTCTCTACGAGCAGTACTTC	CASSPLTGFLYEQYF
TRBJ2-7	TRBV27	few	-	TGTGCCAGCAGTTTTGACACACCCTACGAGCAGTACTTC	CASSFDTPYEQYF
TRBJ2-3	TRBV10-2	-	-	TGCGCCAGCAGTGAGGCGGGGCGATTCACAGATACGCAGTATTTT	CASSEAGRFTDTQYF
TRBJ1-2	TRBV19	-	TRBD1	TGTGCCAGCAAACCGGGACAGGGGGGTGATGGCTACACCTTC	CASKPGQGGDGYTF
TRBJ2-5	TRBV7-8	-	-	TGTGCCAGCAGCCGGGGGATGAGGGGGCAGACCCAGTACTTC	CASSRGMRGQTQYF
TRBJ1-4	TRBV12-3/TRBV12-4	-	-	TGTGCCAGCAGTTTAGCAGTGAGTGAAAAACTGTTTTTT	CASSLAVSEKLFF
TRBJ2-7	TRBV16	-	TRBD2	TGTGCCAGCAGCCAACTGACAGCGGGAGCTTGGGAGCAGTACTTC	CASSQLTAGAWEQYF
TRBJ2-1	TRBV5-4	-	TRBD2	TGTGCCAGCAGCTCCCCGACTAGCGGGTCCTACAATGAGCAGTTCTTC	CASSSPTSGSYNEQFF
TRBJ1-2	TRBV25-1	few	-	TGTGCCAGTCTCGCCGGGTCCTCCTATGGCTACACCTTC	CASLAGSSYGYTF
TRBJ1-2	TRBV11-2	-	-	TGTGCCAGCAGCATCTGGGGGGGCGGAAATGGCTACACCTTC	CASSIWGGGNGYTF